A single sample is the source of the 2 T cell receptor beta chains below, sequenced in a study of T cell repertoires in cytomegalovirus infection. One entry per CDR3 protein results from TCRdb running MiXCR on the reads. The profile covers under 200,000 distinct CDR3 sequences, with about a sixth appearing a single time and 18% taken by the ten largest. Sequences were obtained from CD8+ T cells from PBMCs. The receptors stem from a human donor in good health (CMV status not recorded). Some clones in this sample may be carry-over from other donors' samples.

This chain uses TRBV7-2 with TRBJ2-7; no clear D. Germline CDR1 reads SGHTA; CDR2 reads FQGNSA. This CDR3 has 13 amino acids. V was trimmed by 3 bases and J by 4 bases, leaving 10 bases between them. The CDR3 nucleotides are TGTGCCAGCAGCTTCGATATCGGATACGAGCAGTACTTC. It yields the protein CASSFDIGYEQYF.

The chain combines TRBV27 with TRBJ1-5, with 7 bases fitting TRBD1. Looked up from germline, CDR1 is MNHEY and CDR2 is SMNVEV (reference sequence). CDR3 size: 14 residues. Trimming took 7 bases from V and 7 from J; bases not matched to a gene: 10. CDR3 DNA sequence: TGTGCCAGCAACGGAAAGGGGGCCGGGCAGCCCCAGCATTTT. Protein sequence: CASNGKGAGQPQHF.